The present T cell receptor beta chain was sequenced within a study of blood T cell repertoires in COVID-19. Study-level background: Sites in the United States, Italy and Spain provided acute and convalescent COVID-19 samples.

In the study's own analysis: How many nucleated cells were present was estimated from reference gene primer amplification. Repertoires were generated with immunoSEQ multiplex PCR, while TCRdb's copy carries only in-frame clones and drops some. D and trimming come from the DNA, and the V and J calls and clone size come from that table. The data show about 210,000 clones, 80% seen once. The CDR3 totals 15 residues. J lost 6 bases, V lost 5 bases, and 9 bases had no gene match. Germline CDR1 reads SGHRS; CDR2 reads YFSETQ. This receptor was taken from a woman in her 70s with acute or convalescent COVID-19. This chain connects TRBV5-1 to TRBJ1-4; 8 bases agree with TRBD1. The source material was peripheral blood. The CDR3 region is CASSRNTGGDEKLFF. DNA of the CDR3: TGCGCCAGCAGTCGAAACACAGGGGGGGATGAAAAACTGTTTTTT.